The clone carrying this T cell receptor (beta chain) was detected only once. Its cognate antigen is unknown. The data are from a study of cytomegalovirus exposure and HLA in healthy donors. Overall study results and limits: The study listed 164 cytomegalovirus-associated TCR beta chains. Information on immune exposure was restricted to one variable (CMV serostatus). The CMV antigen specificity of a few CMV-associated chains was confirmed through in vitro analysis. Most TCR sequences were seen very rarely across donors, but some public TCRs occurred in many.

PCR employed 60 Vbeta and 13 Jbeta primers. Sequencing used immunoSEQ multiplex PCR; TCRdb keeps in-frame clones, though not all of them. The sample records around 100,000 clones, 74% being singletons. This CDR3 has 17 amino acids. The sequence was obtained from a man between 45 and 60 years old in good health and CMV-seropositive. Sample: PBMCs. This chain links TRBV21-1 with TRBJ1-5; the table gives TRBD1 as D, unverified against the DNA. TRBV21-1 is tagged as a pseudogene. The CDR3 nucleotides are TGTGCCAGCAGCAAGGGGGATCCAAGACAGGGCAATCAGCCCCAGCATTTT. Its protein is CASSKGDPRQGNQPQHF.